These 13 T cell receptor beta chains originate from one sample sequenced in a study of T cell responses to AZD1222 COVID-19 vaccine. Clones were read by immunoSEQ multiplex PCR, and TCRdb kept only the in-frame ones, dropping some. In the table there are over 50,000 clones, more than 75% of which are singletons. The source material was peripheral blood, sampled 28 days after the second AZD1222 dose. These receptors were obtained from an adult who received the AZD1222 COVID-19 vaccine.

For this clone: The sample contains more than one DNA sequence encoding this CDR3. The genes are TRBV6-5 and TRBJ1-5; no firm D call. Germline V lookup: CDR1 MNHEY, CDR2 SVGAGI. The CDR3 is 13 amino acids. Trimming stripped 1 base from V and 5 bases from J, with 6 bases between. The CDR3 loop reads CASSYYTDQPQHF. CDR3 in DNA: TGTGCCAGCAGTTACTATACGGATCAGCCCCAGCATTTT.

This chain uses TRBV28 with TRBJ1-4, with unresolved D. The ends were cut back, 2 bases at V and 8 bases at J, with 12 bases in the middle. CDR1 is MDHEN and CDR2 is SYDVKM in the germline V gene. The CDR3 length is 14 residues. CDR3 nucleotide sequence: TGTGCCAGCAGTTTAACCCCCCATCGGGAAAAACTGTTTTTT. It yields the protein CASSLTPHREKLFF. Filled out from reference TRBV28 and TRBJ1-4, the complete variable domain reads DVKVTQSSRYLVKRTGEKVFLECVQDMDHENMFWYRQDPGLGLRLIYFSYDVKMKEKGDIPEGYSVSREKKERFSLILESASTNQTSMYLCASSLTPHREKLFFGSGTQLSVL.

The chain couples TRBV9 to TRBJ1-2; TRBD1 matches at 11 bases. The germline V gene encodes CDR1 SGDLS and CDR2 YYNGEE. V gave up 1 base and J gave up 4 bases; unmatched junction bases: 3. This CDR3 region has 15 residues. CDR3 nucleotide sequence: TGTGCCAGCAGCGTACTAGGGACAGGGGGCTATGGCTACACCTTC. This gives the protein CASSVLGTGGYGYTF.

The chain joins TRBV6-1 to TRBJ1-1; no definite D call. The CDR3 contains 15 residues. Germline V CDR1 and CDR2: MNHNS, SASEGT. V shed 2 bases and J shed 4 bases, with 14 bases lying between them. CDR3: CASSESHGLGTEAFF. The DNA of the CDR3 is TGTGCCAGCAGTGAATCTCATGGTCTGGGCACTGAAGCTTTCTTT.

In DNA, the CDR3 is TGTGCCAGCAGTTTCAACCGCAATGAGCAGTTCTTC. This sequence encodes CASSFNRNEQFF. V gene TRBV27 combines with J gene TRBJ2-1; D remains ambiguous. There are 12 residues in the CDR3. The ends were cut back, 3 bases at V and 6 bases at J, with 6 bases in the middle. Germline V gene sequence: CDR1 MNHEY, CDR2 SMNVEV (reference sequence).

The rearrangement uses TRBV7-2 and TRBJ2-7, with 7 bases lining up with TRBD2. Germline loops: CDR1 SGHTA, CDR2 FQGNSA. The CDR3 covers 14 residues. The trim removed 3 bases at V and 4 bases at J, leaving 6 bases unmatched. The CDR3 DNA follows: TGTGCCAGCAGCTTTGGGGGGGACTCTTACGAGCAGTACTTC. Translating it yields CASSFGGDSYEQYF.

The chain links TRBV11-3 to TRBJ1-2, with D uncertain. The CDR3 runs to 13 residues. Per the germline V gene, CDR1 is SGHNT and CDR2 is YENEEA. The ends were cut back, 0 bases at V and 8 bases at J, with 10 bases in the middle. CDR3 region: CASSLDDYGGYTF. CDR3 bases: TGTGCCAGCAGCTTAGATGATTACGGAGGCTACACCTTC.

The chain couples TRBV24-1 to TRBJ1-5, with TRBD1 matching over 7 bases. Germline V gene data show CDR1 as KGHDR and CDR2 as SFDVKD. The CDR3 consists of 14 residues. V shed 4 bases, J shed 5 bases, and the junction held 4 bases outside the gene matches. CDR3 sequence reads: CATSDRGMYQPQHF. The CDR3 DNA is TGTGCCACCAGTGACAGGGGGATGTATCAGCCCCAGCATTTT.

This rearrangement joins TRBV28 to TRBJ1-1; TRBD1 aligns across 8 bases. The V gene's germline CDR1 is MDHEN and CDR2 SYDVKM. The ends lost 4 bases at V and 11 bases at J; junction bases unmatched: 12. This CDR3 has 14 amino acids. In DNA form, the CDR3 reads TGTGCCAGCAGTTCCGCGACAGGGGCAAGTAGGGCTTTCTTT. It translates to CASSSATGASRAFF.

This chain uses TRBV6-5 with TRBJ1-1; 8 bases align to TRBD1. Germline V gene sequence: CDR1 MNHEY, CDR2 SVGAGI. The CDR3 has 14 residues. The ends lost 4 bases at V and 5 bases at J; junction bases unmatched: 6. CDR3 loop: CASSSYTGGTEAFF. For the CDR3, the DNA is TGTGCCAGCAGTTCCTATACAGGGGGGACTGAAGCTTTCTTT.

The chain uses TRBV6-1 and TRBJ2-1; no firm D call. Germline assignment: CDR1 MNHNS and CDR2 SASEGT. CDR3 length equals 13 residues. Trimming cost V 1 base and J 9 bases, with 10 bases left between them. Written as DNA, the CDR3 is TGTGCCAGCAGTGAAGGTGGGTATGGTGAGCAGTTCTTC. Translating gives CASSEGGYGEQFF.

The rearrangement joins TRBV2 to TRBJ1-3; weak D call: TRBD1 (5 bases). This CDR3 is 14 amino acids long. Trimming removed 8 bases at V and 2 bases at J, with 13 bases between. Germline loops: CDR1 SNHLY, CDR2 FYNNEI. CDR3 nucleotides: TGTGCCAGCTGGGGGGGACGGACTGGAAACACCATATATTTT. Protein product: CASWGGRTGNTIYF.

The chain combines TRBV11-2 with TRBJ2-2; no clear D gene. The CDR3 is made up of 13 amino acids. V was shortened by 1 base and J by 8 bases, with 8 bases between the two germline ends. CDR1 and CDR2 from the germline V gene are SGHAT and FQNNGV. The CDR3 is CASSLVWQGELFF. CDR3 nucleotide sequence: TGTGCCAGCAGCTTAGTGTGGCAGGGGGAGCTGTTTTTT.